The 13 T cell receptor beta chains below come from one sample, sequenced in a study of T cells expressing NK-cell markers. TCRdb reprocessed the 5' RACE reads and reports one entry per CDR3 protein, with no DNA. This sample's table reports about 460,000 distinct CDR3 sequences. Specimen: blood T cells: a sorted CD56 or NKG2C T cell subset, CD4+ or CD8+ T cells, or bulk PBMC T cells (not recorded which). All receptors derive from a woman in her forties or fifties in good health.

This chain links TRBV20-1 with TRBJ2-2; TCRdb lists TRBD2, though no DNA is available to test this call. Germline-derived CDR1 and CDR2 are DFQATT and SNEGSKA (reference sequence). The CDR3 has 15 amino acids. CDR3 amino acids: CSAPRGLALTGELFF.

The chain is built from TRBV6-1 and TRBJ1-2. The CDR3 consists of 13 residues. Germline V gene sequence: CDR1 MNHNS, CDR2 SASEGT. CDR3 loop: CASRHGANYGYTF.

The CDR3 is CSALGGASYNEQFF. The chain uses TRBV20-1 and TRBJ2-1; the D gene TCRdb calls, TRBD2, cannot be checked with no DNA. The germline V gene has CDR1 DFQATT and CDR2 SNEGSKA (reference sequence). CDR3 length: 14 residues.

The chain employs TRBV20-1 and TRBJ1-4; no DNA is available, so the TRBD1 call from TCRdb remains unchecked. This CDR3 is built from 14 residues. CDR1 is DFQATT, CDR2 SNEGSKA, per germline (reference sequence). The CDR3 region is CSAFGRSPNEKLFF.

The chain combines TRBV7-6 with TRBJ2-1; TCRdb calls TRBD2, which cannot be checked without DNA. Germline V lookup: CDR1 SGHVS, CDR2 FNYEAQ. The CDR3 totals 20 residues. The CDR3 sequence: CASSPLPPAGISSSYNEQFF.

This sequence joins TRBV30 and TRBJ1-5; TCRdb outputs TRBD1, but without DNA this stays unchecked. The CDR3 spans 13 residues. Germline CDR1 is GTSNPN and CDR2 is SVGIG (reference sequence). The chain's CDR3 is CAWTGGSNQPQHF.

This chain links TRBV24-1 with TRBJ2-1. This CDR3 spans 18 amino acids. The germline V gene encodes CDR1 KGHDR and CDR2 SFDVKD. CDR3 loop: CATSDRRVTGATYNEQFF.

The J gene is TRBJ2-7, the V gene TRBV7-2; TCRdb reports TRBD1, a call that lacks DNA to check it against. The CDR3 length is 18 residues. Germline V CDR1 and CDR2: SGHTA, FQGNSA. The CDR3 spells CASSLALSGRVASYEQYF.

The rearrangement uses TRBV12-3 or TRBV12-4 and TRBJ2-4; as DNA is missing, the TRBD2 call by TCRdb cannot be tested. The CDR3 spans 21 residues. The CDR3 reads CASSLRSGLAGVIVPKNIQYF.

This chain uses TRBV10-2 with TRBJ2-5; checking the TCRdb D call of TRBD2 is not possible without DNA. The CDR3 totals 16 residues. CDR1 and CDR2 from the germline V gene are WSHSY and SAAADI. The CDR3 reads CASSESPLPWQETQYF.

The rearrangement uses TRBV7-2 and TRBJ2-2; there is no DNA to check the TCRdb D call of TRBD1. The CDR3 extends over 12 amino acids. In germline, CDR1 is SGHTA, CDR2 FQGNSA. CDR3 in amino acids: CASSPPGGELFF.

The V call is TRBV6-5, the J call TRBJ2-1. This CDR3 comprises 15 residues. Germline-derived CDR1 and CDR2 are MNHEY and SVGAGI. CDR3 protein: CASSYSFTSNNEQFF.

The V and J genes are TRBV20-1 and TRBJ1-6; TCRdb's D gene call, TRBD1, goes unchecked for lack of DNA. Germline CDR1 is DFQATT and CDR2 is SNEGSKA (reference sequence). The CDR3 spans 13 residues. The chain's CDR3 is CSASDPGRSPLHF.